Presented here are 21 T cell receptor beta chains from one specimen sequenced in a study of blood T cell repertoires in COVID-19. Assay used: immunoSEQ multiplex PCR; TCRdb lists only in-frame clones, some missing. The table includes just under 250,000 clones, more than 85% detected once. Sequencing used PBMCs or T cells enriched from blood (not recorded which). These receptors were obtained from a woman aged 25-40 years who had recovered from COVID-19.

V is TRBV19 and J is TRBJ2-2, with TRBD2 matching 11 bases. V shed 9 bases, J shed 8 bases, and the junction held 11 bases outside the gene matches. The CDR3 runs 15 residues. Germline V CDR1 and CDR2: LNHDA, SQIVND (reference sequence). The CDR3 DNA reads TGTGCCAGCCTCCCGACTAGCGGGATAAGGGGGGAGCTGTTTTTT. It translates to CASLPTSGIRGELFF.

This chain links TRBV9 with TRBJ1-1; D not resolved. Germline V CDR1 and CDR2: SGDLS, YYNGEE. The CDR3 loop spans 13 amino acids. The V and J ends lost 0 bases and 6 bases respectively, with 9 bases between them. The CDR3 here is CASSVVPTAEAFF. In DNA form, the CDR3 reads TGTGCCAGCAGCGTAGTGCCCACAGCTGAAGCTTTCTTT.

The genes are TRBV15 and TRBJ2-5, with D maybe TRBD1 (6 bases). CDR1 is LNHNV, CDR2 YYDKDF, per germline (reference sequence). The CDR3 totals 13 residues. V dropped 5 bases and J dropped 4 bases, with 11 bases sitting between them. The CDR3 bases are TGTGCCACCAGCGTCGGACAGATAGAGACCCAGTACTTC. As protein: CATSVGQIETQYF.

This chain uses TRBV7-3 with TRBJ2-3; D possibly corresponds to TRBD2 (6 bases). Per the germline V gene, CDR1 is SGHTA and CDR2 is FQGTGA. V lost 5 bases and J 1 base, leaving 7 bases between the germline ends. This CDR3 contains 13 residues. The chain's CDR3 is CASSIAGTDTQYF. In DNA form, the CDR3 reads TGTGCCAGCAGCATAGCGGGCACAGATACGCAGTATTTT.

The chain has TRBV29-1 and TRBJ2-7, with TRBD2 as a possible D gene (6 bases). Trimming stripped 0 bases from V and 3 bases from J, with 21 bases between. CDR3 length: 17 residues. Per the germline V gene, CDR1 is SQVTM and CDR2 is ANQGSEA. The CDR3 DNA is TGCAGCGTTGAAGATCCCGCCAGCGGGCCGACAAACTACGAGCAGTACTTC. Translation gives CSVEDPASGPTNYEQYF.

The chain employs TRBV7-9 and TRBJ1-1, with 8 bases identical to TRBD1. The germline V gene has CDR1 SEHNR and CDR2 FQNEAQ (reference sequence). This CDR3 is built from 16 residues. V was pared by 5 bases and J by 2 bases, with 10 bases of the junction left unmatched. The CDR3 reads CASSLGDRGLNTEAFF. CDR3 DNA sequence: TGTGCCAGCAGCCTAGGAGACAGGGGACTTAACACTGAAGCTTTCTTT.

This clone was recorded a few times. This chain joins TRBV19 and TRBJ1-2; TRBD1 agrees at 9 bases. Germline trimming cut 3 bases from V and 7 bases from J; bases unmatched to any gene: 6. This CDR3 is 14 amino acids long. Germline lookup yields CDR1 LNHDA and CDR2 SQIVND (reference sequence). CDR3 region: CASSMGDRVGGYTF. As DNA, the CDR3 is TGTGCCAGTAGTATGGGGGACAGGGTCGGTGGCTACACCTTC.

This clone was observed a single time. This chain uses TRBV28 with TRBJ1-1, with 8 positions matching TRBD1. Trimming took 7 bases from V and 3 from J; bases not matched to a gene: 10. The CDR3 consists of 15 residues. From germline, CDR1 is MDHEN and CDR2 SYDVKM. The CDR3 sequence is CASNPTGDGDTEAFF. As DNA, the CDR3 is TGTGCCAGCAACCCGACAGGGGATGGAGACACTGAAGCTTTCTTT. The full variable domain, in which reference TRBV28 and TRBJ1-1 provide the parts outside the CDR3, is DVKVTQSSRYLVKRTGEKVFLECVQDMDHENMFWYRQDPGLGLRLIYFSYDVKMKEKGDIPEGYSVSREKKERFSLILESASTNQTSMYLCASNPTGDGDTEAFFGQGTRLTVV.

The chain is built from TRBV18 and TRBJ1-1; 9 nucleotides match TRBD1. There are 14 residues in the CDR3. V lost 7 bases to trimming and J lost 5 bases; unmatched junction nucleotides: 8. The germline V gene encodes CDR1 KGHSH and CDR2 LQKENI. In nucleotides, the CDR3 is TGTGCCAGCTTACCGACAGGGGGTGGGACTGAAGCTTTCTTT. Amino acids: CASLPTGGGTEAFF.

The chain joins TRBV28 to TRBJ2-7; D gene ambiguous. This CDR3 is built from 13 residues. V gave up 3 bases and J gave up 2 bases, with 8 bases separating them. The V gene's germline CDR1 is MDHEN and CDR2 SYDVKM. This CDR3 is CASSLTLTYEQYF. For the CDR3, the DNA is TGTGCCAGCAGTTTGACATTAACCTACGAGCAGTACTTC. The full variable domain, completed using reference TRBV28 and TRBJ2-7, is DVKVTQSSRYLVKRTGEKVFLECVQDMDHENMFWYRQDPGLGLRLIYFSYDVKMKEKGDIPEGYSVSREKKERFSLILESASTNQTSMYLCASSLTLTYEQYFGPGTRLTVT.

J is TRBJ1-3 and V is TRBV11-2; D is unclear. From germline, CDR1 is SGHAT and CDR2 FQNNGV. The CDR3 contains 15 residues. Between the trimmed V and J ends, which lost 5 bases and 2 bases, there was a span of 13 bases. In nucleotides, the CDR3 is TGTGCCAGCAGCCTTATGTCCAGCGCTGGAAACACCATATATTTT. Its protein is CASSLMSSAGNTIYF.

This chain's CDR3 is CSVGTGRKAEAFF. CDR3 DNA: TGCAGCGTGGGGACAGGGAGGAAGGCTGAAGCTTTCTTT. The V call is TRBV29-1, the J call TRBJ1-1; 9 nucleotides match TRBD1. V shed 6 bases and J 6 bases; nucleotides not matched to a gene: 8. Germline V gene data show CDR1 as SQVTM and CDR2 as ANQGSEA. The CDR3 is made up of 13 amino acids.

The chain couples TRBV7-9 to TRBJ2-2, with unresolved D. Germline V CDR1 and CDR2: SEHNR, FQNEAQ (reference sequence). This CDR3 contains 17 residues. Trimming took 5 bases from V and 1 from J, leaving 17 bases between them. For the CDR3, the DNA is TGTGCCAGCAGCCCTGCTTGGTTGTACAGGAACACCGGGGAGCTGTTTTTT. This codes for CASSPAWLYRNTGELFF.

The gene calls are TRBV6-5 and TRBJ1-3; the D gene is possibly TRBD1 (6 bases). CDR3 length: 15 amino acids. Germline assignment: CDR1 MNHEY and CDR2 SVGAGI. The V and J ends lost 2 bases and 1 base respectively, with 9 bases between them. DNA for the CDR3: TGTGCCAGCAGTTACGGAACAGGGTCTGGAAACACCATATATTTT. Translation gives CASSYGTGSGNTIYF.

This clone was counted once. The chain recombines TRBV19 with TRBJ1-4, with 7 nucleotides matching TRBD1. J gave up 5 bases and V 6 bases, and 6 bases lay outside the gene matches. Germline CDR1 LNHDA, CDR2 SQIVND (reference sequence). This CDR3 contains 14 residues. CDR3 amino acids: CASSSDRVNEKLFF. The CDR3 bases are TGTGCCAGTAGCTCCGACAGGGTAAATGAAAAACTGTTTTTT.

The V and J genes are TRBV28 and TRBJ1-5; unclear D gene. Trimming took off 2 bases at V and 4 bases at J, with 12 bases between the two ends. From germline, CDR1 is MDHEN and CDR2 SYDVKM. The CDR3 runs to 15 residues. DNA for the CDR3: TGTGCCAGCAGTTTAGAGGGAGGGAGAAATCAGCCCCAGCATTTT. Translation: CASSLEGGRNQPQHF. The complete variable domain, with remaining parts taken from reference TRBV28 and TRBJ1-5, reads DVKVTQSSRYLVKRTGEKVFLECVQDMDHENMFWYRQDPGLGLRLIYFSYDVKMKEKGDIPEGYSVSREKKERFSLILESASTNQTSMYLCASSLEGGRNQPQHFGDGTRLSIL.

The sample holds many counts of this clone. The gene calls are TRBV28 and TRBJ2-2; TRBD1 is a possible D gene (6 bases). This CDR3 has 13 amino acids. V lost 6 bases, J lost 6 bases, and 11 bases lay in between. Per germline, CDR1 MDHEN and CDR2 SYDVKM. In DNA, the CDR3 is TGTGCCAGCAGGAGGGGGAAGGCCGGGGAGCTGTTTTTT. This codes for CASRRGKAGELFF.

This chain connects TRBV7-9 to TRBJ2-5; tentatively, D is TRBD2 (6 bases). CDR1 is SEHNR, CDR2 FQNEAQ, per germline (reference sequence). The CDR3 covers 14 residues. The V gene lost 5 bases and the J gene lost 3 bases, with 13 bases spanning the gap. In DNA, the CDR3 is TGTGCCAGCAGCCCTCGGGGGAGAGAAGAGACCCAGTACTTC. It specifies CASSPRGREETQYF.

The rearrangement joins TRBV20-1 to TRBJ1-2; D is unclear. CDR3 size: 12 residues. Trimming removed 3 bases from V and 2 bases from J, with 7 bases in between. From germline, CDR1 is DFQATT and CDR2 SNEGSKA (reference sequence). CDR3 nucleotides: TGCAGTGCTAGTAGCCCGAACTATGGCTACACCTTC. Protein: CSASSPNYGYTF.

The chain has TRBV5-1 and TRBJ1-6; TRBD1 matches 9 bases. The germline CDR1 and CDR2 sequences are SGHRS and YFSETQ. Losses at the gene ends were 6 bases for V and 7 bases for J; bases not matched to a gene: 5. This CDR3 is 14 amino acids long. CDR3 DNA sequence: TGCGCCAGCACCGTGGACAGGGGAAATTCACCCCTCCACTTT. It yields the protein CASTVDRGNSPLHF.

V gene TRBV6-6 combines with J gene TRBJ2-7; 7 nucleotides line up with TRBD1. From germline, CDR1 is MNHNY and CDR2 SVGAGI (reference sequence). The junction had 6 bases not matched to a gene; V was cut back by 7 bases and J by 0 bases. The CDR3 is made up of 14 amino acids. The CDR3 spells CASTSGTDSYEQYF. In DNA, the CDR3 is TGTGCCAGCACCTCCGGGACAGACTCCTACGAGCAGTACTTC.